Listed below are T cell receptor beta chains from one sample, sequenced in a study of cytomegalovirus exposure and HLA in healthy donors. The method was immunoSEQ multiplex PCR; TCRdb's version includes in-frame clones alone and lacks a portion of them. This sample has about 190,000 clones, with 80% to 85% found just once. The sequencing input was PBMCs. These TCRs come from a woman between 40 and 50 years old in good health and CMV-seronegative. CDR3s include the opening cysteine and the closing phenylalanine or tryptophan. Fields, in order: D gene, J gene, V gene, clone size, CDR3 protein, CDR3 DNA. D genes are given only for firm matches. Clone size is shown for a subset of rows, as once, few, many or a class of expanded clone.

d_gene: TRBD1; j_gene: TRBJ2-7; v_gene: TRBV11-3; abundance: .; CDR3aa: CASSLYDRVWEQYF; CDR3nt: TGTGCCAGCAGCTTATATGACAGGGTTTGGGAGCAGTACTTC
d_gene: .; j_gene: TRBJ1-1; v_gene: TRBV18; abundance: few; CDR3aa: CASFTGNTEAFF; CDR3nt: TGTGCCAGCTTTACAGGGAACACTGAAGCTTTCTTT
d_gene: .; j_gene: TRBJ2-3; v_gene: TRBV4-2; abundance: .; CDR3aa: CASSQDERVPSDTQYF; CDR3nt: TGTGCCAGCAGCCAAGATGAGCGGGTGCCTTCAGATACGCAGTATTTT
d_gene: TRBD2; j_gene: TRBJ2-3; v_gene: TRBV5-1; abundance: few; CDR3aa: CASSPGLAGGPPDTQYF; CDR3nt: TGCGCCAGCAGCCCCGGACTAGCGGGAGGGCCCCCAGATACGCAGTATTTT
d_gene: .; j_gene: TRBJ2-7; v_gene: TRBV27; abundance: few; CDR3aa: CASSLSWQGYSRYEQYF; CDR3nt: TGTGCCAGCAGTTTATCGTGGCAGGGGTACTCGCGCTACGAGCAGTACTTC
d_gene: TRBD2; j_gene: TRBJ2-1; v_gene: TRBV7-3; abundance: .; CDR3aa: CASSLNSGSGGEQFF; CDR3nt: TGTGCCAGCAGTTTAAATAGCGGGAGTGGGGGTGAGCAGTTCTTC
d_gene: TRBD1; j_gene: TRBJ1-5; v_gene: TRBV6-1; abundance: .; CDR3aa: CASTEDPRGLQPQHF; CDR3nt: TGTGCCAGCACGGAGGACCCCAGGGGGTTGCAGCCCCAGCATTTT
d_gene: TRBD1; j_gene: TRBJ1-1; v_gene: TRBV5-1; abundance: once; CDR3aa: CASSSGQGLMNTEAFF; CDR3nt: TGCGCCAGCAGCTCCGGACAGGGCCTTATGAACACTGAAGCTTTCTTT
d_gene: TRBD1; j_gene: TRBJ2-7; v_gene: TRBV9; abundance: .; CDR3aa: CASSVGQGPYEQYF; CDR3nt: TGTGCCAGCAGCGTCGGACAGGGTCCCTACGAGCAGTACTTC
d_gene: .; j_gene: TRBJ2-3; v_gene: TRBV7-9; abundance: .; CDR3aa: CASSGNREWDTQYF; CDR3nt: TGTGCCAGCAGCGGAAACCGGGAATGGGATACGCAGTATTTT
d_gene: TRBD2; j_gene: TRBJ2-7; v_gene: TRBV6-5; abundance: .; CDR3aa: CASSRSGRYEQYF; CDR3nt: TGTGCCAGCAGTAGAAGCGGGAGATACGAGCAGTACTTC
d_gene: TRBD1; j_gene: TRBJ2-1; v_gene: TRBV12-5; abundance: once; CDR3aa: CASGLIRQGVRNEQFF; CDR3nt: TGTGCTAGTGGTTTGATTCGACAGGGGGTAAGGAATGAGCAGTTCTTC
d_gene: .; j_gene: TRBJ2-5; v_gene: TRBV2; abundance: .; CDR3aa: CASTLQETQYF; CDR3nt: TGTGCCAGCACCCTACAAGAGACCCAGTACTTC
d_gene: .; j_gene: TRBJ2-1; v_gene: TRBV6-1; abundance: few; CDR3aa: CATGLRGEQFF; CDR3nt: TGTGCCACGGGACTTCGGGGTGAGCAGTTCTTC
d_gene: .; j_gene: TRBJ1-1; v_gene: TRBV29-1; abundance: .; CDR3aa: CSAPGHGNTEAFF; CDR3nt: TGCAGCGCCCCGGGACACGGGAACACTGAAGCTTTCTTT
d_gene: TRBD1; j_gene: TRBJ1-1; v_gene: TRBV5-4; abundance: .; CDR3aa: CASSAGQGPNTEAFF; CDR3nt: TGTGCCAGCAGCGCGGGACAGGGGCCGAACACTGAAGCTTTCTTT
d_gene: .; j_gene: TRBJ2-7; v_gene: TRBV19; abundance: .; CDR3aa: CASSPLSGRPSYEQYF; CDR3nt: TGTGCCAGTAGCCCCCTTAGCGGCAGGCCCTCCTACGAGCAGTACTTC
d_gene: TRBD2; j_gene: TRBJ2-7; v_gene: TRBV29-1; abundance: .; CDR3aa: CSVDSSGGGEQYF; CDR3nt: TGCAGCGTTGATTCATCGGGAGGAGGGGAGCAGTACTTC
d_gene: .; j_gene: TRBJ1-4; v_gene: TRBV4-3; abundance: .; CDR3aa: CASSQSTIVEGRGLFF; CDR3nt: TGCGCCAGCAGCCAAAGCACCATAGTAGAAGGTCGGGGACTGTTTTTT
d_gene: .; j_gene: TRBJ2-3; v_gene: TRBV19; abundance: few; CDR3aa: CASSTPGGDTQYF; CDR3nt: TGTGCCAGTAGTACCCCAGGTGGAGATACGCAGTATTTT
d_gene: TRBD2; j_gene: TRBJ2-3; v_gene: TRBV5-4; abundance: .; CDR3aa: CASSLMAGGHTDTQYF; CDR3nt: TGTGCCAGCAGCTTGATGGCGGGAGGACACACAGATACGCAGTATTTT
d_gene: .; j_gene: TRBJ2-1; v_gene: TRBV2; abundance: .; CDR3aa: CASSEVWRASEPNEQFF; CDR3nt: TGTGCCAGCAGTGAAGTTTGGCGGGCTAGCGAGCCCAATGAGCAGTTCTTC
d_gene: TRBD2; j_gene: TRBJ2-7; v_gene: TRBV19; abundance: .; CDR3aa: CASSPPPLAGGPIEQYF; CDR3nt: TGTGCCAGTAGCCCACCCCCCCTAGCGGGAGGGCCGATCGAGCAGTACTTC
d_gene: .; j_gene: TRBJ2-6; v_gene: TRBV5-6; abundance: .; CDR3aa: CASSLMGGWEAGANVLTF; CDR3nt: TGTGCCAGCAGCTTGATGGGGGGATGGGAAGCAGGGGCCAACGTCCTGACTTTC
d_gene: .; j_gene: TRBJ1-1; v_gene: TRBV7-2; abundance: .; CDR3aa: CASRNPTAMNTEAFF; CDR3nt: TGTGCCAGCAGGAATCCGACAGCAATGAACACTGAAGCTTTCTTT
d_gene: TRBD2; j_gene: TRBJ2-3; v_gene: TRBV4-3; abundance: .; CDR3aa: CASSPALAGGTDTQYF; CDR3nt: TGCGCCAGCAGCCCGGCCCTGGCGGGGGGGACAGATACGCAGTATTTT
d_gene: .; j_gene: TRBJ1-1; v_gene: TRBV11-2; abundance: .; CDR3aa: CASSNSWGGNTEAFF; CDR3nt: TGTGCCAGCAGTAACTCGTGGGGAGGGAACACTGAAGCTTTCTTT
d_gene: TRBD1; j_gene: TRBJ1-1; v_gene: TRBV5-6; abundance: .; CDR3aa: CASRPTGGLLYTEAFF; CDR3nt: TGTGCCAGCAGACCTACAGGGGGCCTATTATACACTGAAGCTTTCTTT
d_gene: TRBD2; j_gene: TRBJ2-1; v_gene: TRBV27; abundance: once; CDR3aa: CASSLFRGRESYNEQFF; CDR3nt: TGTGCCAGCAGTTTATTTCGCGGGAGGGAATCCTACAATGAGCAGTTCTTC
d_gene: .; j_gene: TRBJ2-1; v_gene: TRBV11-1; abundance: .; CDR3aa: CASSFTRPAGNEQFF; CDR3nt: TGTGCCAGCAGCTTCACCCGGCCAGCGGGCAATGAGCAGTTCTTC
d_gene: .; j_gene: TRBJ1-1; v_gene: TRBV6-1; abundance: .; CDR3aa: CASSEAGGNTEAFF; CDR3nt: TGTGCCAGCAGTGAAGCGGGGGGGAACACTGAAGCTTTCTTT
d_gene: TRBD1; j_gene: TRBJ1-2; v_gene: TRBV2; abundance: .; CDR3aa: CASKMDRGNYGYTF; CDR3nt: TGTGCCAGCAAAATGGACAGGGGGAACTATGGCTACACCTTC
d_gene: TRBD2; j_gene: TRBJ2-7; v_gene: TRBV4-3; abundance: once; CDR3aa: CASSQDGASGFYEQYF; CDR3nt: TGCGCCAGCAGCCAAGATGGGGCTAGCGGCTTCTACGAGCAGTACTTC
d_gene: .; j_gene: TRBJ2-5; v_gene: TRBV28; abundance: .; CDR3aa: CASSPTGFLETQYF; CDR3nt: TGTGCCAGCAGTCCTACAGGGTTTTTAGAGACCCAGTACTTC
d_gene: .; j_gene: TRBJ2-3; v_gene: TRBV27; abundance: .; CDR3aa: CASSFGTSPDTQYF; CDR3nt: TGTGCCAGCAGTTTCGGGACATCCCCAGATACGCAGTATTTT
d_gene: TRBD2; j_gene: TRBJ2-1; v_gene: TRBV7-8; abundance: .; CDR3aa: CASSLTGLARLSYNEQFF; CDR3nt: TGTGCCAGCAGCCTAACGGGACTAGCGAGACTCTCCTACAATGAGCAGTTCTTC
d_gene: .; j_gene: TRBJ2-3; v_gene: TRBV4-2; abundance: .; CDR3aa: CASSQDRLIGTSTDTQYF; CDR3nt: TGTGCCAGCAGCCAAGATCGACTCATCGGCACTAGCACAGATACGCAGTATTTT
d_gene: TRBD1; j_gene: TRBJ2-7; v_gene: TRBV5-6; abundance: .; CDR3aa: CASSRTGAEQYF; CDR3nt: TGTGCCAGCAGCCGGACAGGGGCCGAGCAGTACTTC
d_gene: TRBD1; j_gene: TRBJ1-2; v_gene: TRBV4-2; abundance: .; CDR3aa: CASSRDSANYGYTF; CDR3nt: TGTGCCAGCAGCCGGGACAGCGCTAACTATGGCTACACCTTC
d_gene: TRBD1; j_gene: TRBJ2-7; v_gene: TRBV10-3; abundance: .; CDR3aa: CAISESGGQGSFYEQYF; CDR3nt: TGTGCCATCAGTGAGTCGGGGGGACAGGGATCTTTTTACGAGCAGTACTTC
d_gene: TRBD1; j_gene: TRBJ2-7; v_gene: TRBV2; abundance: .; CDR3aa: CASSEVKGAYEQYF; CDR3nt: TGTGCCAGCAGTGAGGTCAAGGGGGCATACGAGCAGTACTTC
d_gene: TRBD2; j_gene: TRBJ2-2; v_gene: TRBV7-3; abundance: .; CDR3aa: CASSPQGLAGVGANTGELFF; CDR3nt: TGTGCCAGCAGCCCACAGGGACTAGCGGGAGTAGGGGCGAACACCGGGGAGCTGTTTTTT
d_gene: TRBD1; j_gene: TRBJ1-2; v_gene: TRBV28; abundance: .; CDR3aa: CASSLGQGNFNYGYTF; CDR3nt: TGTGCCAGCAGTTTGGGACAGGGAAATTTTAACTATGGCTACACCTTC
d_gene: TRBD1; j_gene: TRBJ2-5; v_gene: TRBV18; abundance: few; CDR3aa: CASSLGTGGRETQYF; CDR3nt: TGTGCCAGCTCCCTCGGGACAGGGGGCCGGGAGACCCAGTACTTC
d_gene: .; j_gene: TRBJ2-5; v_gene: TRBV5-1; abundance: .; CDR3aa: CASSPGGSGTAETQYF; CDR3nt: TGCGCCAGCAGCCCCGGGGGTAGCGGGACAGCAGAGACCCAGTACTTC
d_gene: TRBD1; j_gene: TRBJ1-2; v_gene: TRBV9; abundance: few; CDR3aa: CASSVDWTGGDSYTF; CDR3nt: TGTGCCAGCAGCGTAGATTGGACAGGGGGCGATAGCTACACCTTC
d_gene: .; j_gene: TRBJ1-2; v_gene: TRBV28; abundance: .; CDR3aa: CALGQPYGYTF; CDR3nt: TGTGCCCTTGGACAGCCCTATGGCTACACCTTC
d_gene: .; j_gene: TRBJ1-5; v_gene: TRBV19; abundance: .; CDR3aa: CASSIGGALNQPQHF; CDR3nt: TGTGCCAGTAGTATAGGGGGAGCACTAAATCAGCCCCAGCATTTT
d_gene: .; j_gene: TRBJ2-7; v_gene: TRBV18; abundance: .; CDR3aa: CASSPSQGSYEQYF; CDR3nt: TGTGCCAGCTCACCCTCCCAGGGTTCCTACGAGCAGTACTTC
d_gene: TRBD1; j_gene: TRBJ2-7; v_gene: TRBV30; abundance: once; CDR3aa: CAFGTGGYEQYF; CDR3nt: TGTGCCTTTGGGACAGGGGGCTACGAGCAGTACTTC
d_gene: TRBD1; j_gene: TRBJ2-5; v_gene: TRBV5-6; abundance: .; CDR3aa: CASSQMLPGTVQETQYF; CDR3nt: TGTGCCAGCAGCCAAATGTTACCCGGGACAGTCCAAGAGACCCAGTACTTC
d_gene: .; j_gene: TRBJ2-2; v_gene: TRBV6-5; abundance: .; CDR3aa: CASSYGLNTGELFF; CDR3nt: TGTGCCAGCAGTTACGGGCTGAACACCGGGGAGCTGTTTTTT
d_gene: .; j_gene: TRBJ1-3; v_gene: TRBV4-3; abundance: .; CDR3aa: CASSQDRGNTIYF; CDR3nt: TGCGCCAGCAGCCAAGATCGGGGAAACACCATATATTTT
d_gene: .; j_gene: TRBJ1-4; v_gene: TRBV29-1; abundance: .; CDR3aa: CSVRWLADEKLFF; CDR3nt: TGCAGCGTGCGGTGGTTGGCGGATGAAAAACTGTTTTTT
d_gene: .; j_gene: TRBJ2-3; v_gene: TRBV4-1; abundance: .; CDR3aa: CASSQVVAERTDTQYF; CDR3nt: TGCGCCAGCAGCCAAGTAGTAGCGGAGCGCACAGATACGCAGTATTTT
d_gene: .; j_gene: TRBJ2-5; v_gene: TRBV19; abundance: .; CDR3aa: CASSTSLAGLGETQYF; CDR3nt: TGTGCCAGTAGTACTTCGCTAGCCGGCCTTGGGGAGACCCAGTACTTC
d_gene: TRBD2; j_gene: TRBJ2-2; v_gene: TRBV5-1; abundance: .; CDR3aa: CASSPGTSGSGTGELFF; CDR3nt: TGCGCCAGCAGCCCTGGGACTAGCGGGAGTGGAACCGGGGAGCTGTTTTTT
d_gene: TRBD2; j_gene: TRBJ2-7; v_gene: TRBV7-9; abundance: .; CDR3aa: CASSLLAGEQYF; CDR3nt: TGTGCCAGCAGCTTACTAGCGGGAGAGCAGTACTTC
d_gene: TRBD1; j_gene: TRBJ1-1; v_gene: TRBV27; abundance: .; CDR3aa: CASSVRQGGTEAFF; CDR3nt: TGTGCCAGCAGTGTACGACAGGGAGGCACTGAAGCTTTCTTT
d_gene: .; j_gene: TRBJ2-7; v_gene: TRBV5-4; abundance: .; CDR3aa: CASSFDSYSNYEQYF; CDR3nt: TGTGCCAGCAGCTTCGACTCATACTCTAACTACGAGCAGTACTTC